This T cell receptor beta chain is drawn from a study of blood T cell repertoires in COVID-19. Background on the study: Nucleic acid was either cDNA or gDNA, and it came from T cells, B-cell-depleted T cells, or PBMCs.

As handled by the study authors: Reference gene primer amplification in the assay estimated nucleated cell counts. Clones were sequenced by immunoSEQ multiplex PCR, and TCRdb holds only the in-frame ones, with some missing. V, J and clone size are taken as reported in that table, and D and trimming were inferred from the DNA itself. This sample yields some 380,000 clones, of which roughly 80% are seen a single time; under 1.2% belongs to the top ten. Per the germline V gene, CDR1 is SNHLY and CDR2 is FYNNEI. CDR3 length: 14 residues. The V end lost 5 bases, the J end lost 4 bases, and 14 bases lay between the germline ends.

Sequences were obtained from peripheral blood. The clonotype comes from a human donor with acute or convalescent COVID-19. The donor label of this sample is uncertain. V and J are TRBV2 and TRBJ1-2, with no clear D. The CDR3 spells CASSRTTTTYGYTF. The CDR3 DNA is TGTGCCAGCAGTCGGACTACAACCACCTATGGCTACACCTTC.